One sample yielded the 7 T cell receptor beta chains listed below, sequenced in a study of cytomegalovirus exposure and HLA in healthy donors. The study ran its PCR with 60 Vbeta and 13 Jbeta primers. Sequenced by immunoSEQ multiplex PCR; TCRdb stores in-frame clones only, minus some. This table has 110,000 or so clones, over 75% appearing once. The sequencing input was PBMCs. These receptor sequences come from a man between 40 and 49 years old in good health and CMV-seropositive.

The V and J genes are TRBV28 and TRBJ2-3, with D tentatively TRBD2 (5 bases). The CDR3 spans 14 residues. The germline CDR1 and CDR2 sequences are MDHEN and SYDVKM. Trimming pared 5 bases from V and 2 bases from J, leaving 11 bases between. The CDR3 region has the DNA TGTGCCAGCAGTCGTACGGGGATCACAGATACGCAGTATTTT. As protein: CASSRTGITDTQYF. The whole variable domain, remainder taken from reference TRBV28 and TRBJ2-3, is DVKVTQSSRYLVKRTGEKVFLECVQDMDHENMFWYRQDPGLGLRLIYFSYDVKMKEKGDIPEGYSVSREKKERFSLILESASTNQTSMYLCASSRTGITDTQYFGPGTRLTVL.

CDR3 DNA sequence: TGTGCCAGCAGTTTATTTTTGAGCGAGACGGAAGGTGGTTCACCCCTCCACTTT. The encoded protein is CASSLFLSETEGGSPLHF. The chain links TRBV27 to TRBJ1-6; D is unresolved. Germline CDR1 is MNHEY and CDR2 is SMNVEV (reference sequence). V lost 1 base to trimming and J lost 9 bases, with 22 bases between them. This CDR3 comprises 18 residues.

The rearrangement links TRBV7-9 to TRBJ2-7; the match to TRBD1 covers 7 bases. The CDR3 has 15 residues. With 2 bases clipped from V and 7 bases from J, the junction kept 11 bases outside the gene matches. CDR1 and CDR2 (germline): SEHNR, FQNEAQ (reference sequence). The CDR3 DNA reads TGTGCCAGCAGCTTAAGGACAGGCGACATTTCTGAGCAGTACTTC. Its translation: CASSLRTGDISEQYF.

V gene TRBV7-9 combines with J gene TRBJ1-1; 7 nucleotides line up with TRBD1. V gave up 2 bases and J gave up 10 bases; unmatched junction bases: 13. Germline CDR1 and CDR2: SEHNR and FQNEAQ (reference sequence). The CDR3 is 15 residues long. The CDR3 nucleotides are TGTGCCAGCAGCTTATTGGATACCGGGACAGATTTAGCTTTCTTT. Its translation is CASSLLDTGTDLAFF.

CDR3 coding DNA: TGTGCCAGCAGCCCGACAGGGGGCGGCACTGGGGCCAACGTCCTGACTTTC. It codes for CASSPTGGGTGANVLTF. The chain employs TRBV5-4 and TRBJ2-6, with 10 bases identical to TRBD1. CDR1 SGHNT and CDR2 YYREEE come from the germline V gene (reference sequence). The trim removed 4 bases at V and 2 bases at J, leaving 6 bases unmatched. The CDR3 has 17 residues.

The chain employs TRBV28 and TRBJ2-7; no clear D. Germline assignment: CDR1 MDHEN and CDR2 SYDVKM. V was trimmed by 2 bases and J by 2 bases, leaving 10 bases between them. CDR3 length: 14 amino acids. CDR3 DNA: TGTGCCAGCAGTTTAGGTCTGGGCACCTACGAGCAGTACTTC. This codes for CASSLGLGTYEQYF.

This sequence joins TRBV7-9 and TRBJ1-2; possibly TRBD1 for D (5 bases). Trimming shortened V by 0 bases and J by 8 bases, and 19 bases separated the two germline ends. The CDR3 is 16 residues long. Germline V gene sequence: CDR1 SEHNR, CDR2 FQNEAQ (reference sequence). The CDR3, as DNA: TGTGCCAGCAGCTTAGCTTCGAGCTGGGGCCCGAAAGGCTACACCTTC. This codes for CASSLASSWGPKGYTF.